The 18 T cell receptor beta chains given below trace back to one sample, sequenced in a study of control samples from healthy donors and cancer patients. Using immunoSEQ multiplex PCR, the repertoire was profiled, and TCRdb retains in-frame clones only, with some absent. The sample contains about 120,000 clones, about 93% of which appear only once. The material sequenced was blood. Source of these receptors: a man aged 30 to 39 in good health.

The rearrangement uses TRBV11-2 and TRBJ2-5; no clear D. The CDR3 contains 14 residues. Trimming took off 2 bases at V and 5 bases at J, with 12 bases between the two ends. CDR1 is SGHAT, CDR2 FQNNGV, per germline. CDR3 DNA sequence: TGTGCCAGCAGCTTATCAGGCGGTCGGGAGACCCAGTACTTC. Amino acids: CASSLSGGRETQYF.

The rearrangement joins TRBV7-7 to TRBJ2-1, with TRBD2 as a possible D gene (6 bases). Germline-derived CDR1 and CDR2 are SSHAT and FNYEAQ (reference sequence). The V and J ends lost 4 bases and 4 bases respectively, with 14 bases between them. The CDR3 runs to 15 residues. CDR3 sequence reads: CASSSGGAAYNEQFF. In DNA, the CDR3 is TGTGCCAGCAGCTCGGGCGGGGCAGCGTACAATGAGCAGTTCTTC.

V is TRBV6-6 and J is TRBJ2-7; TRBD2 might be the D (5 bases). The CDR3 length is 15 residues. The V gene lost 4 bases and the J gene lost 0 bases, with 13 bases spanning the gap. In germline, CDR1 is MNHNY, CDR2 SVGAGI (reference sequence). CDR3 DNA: TGTGCCAGCAGTTTAGACGGAACTAGCTCCTACGAGCAGTACTTC. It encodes CASSLDGTSSYEQYF.

The CDR3 here is CASSDHRGENSPLHF. As DNA, the CDR3 is TGCGCCAGCAGCGACCACAGGGGTGAGAATTCACCCCTCCACTTT. The rearrangement links TRBV5-1 to TRBJ1-6; 7 bases are a match to TRBD1. With V trimmed by 4 bases and J by 7 bases, 8 bases remained unmatched. There are 15 residues in the CDR3. The germline V gene has CDR1 SGHRS and CDR2 YFSETQ.

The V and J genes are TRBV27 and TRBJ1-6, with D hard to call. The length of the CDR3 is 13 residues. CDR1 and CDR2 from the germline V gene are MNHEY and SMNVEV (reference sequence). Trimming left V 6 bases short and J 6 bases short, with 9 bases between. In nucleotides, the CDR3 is TGTGCCAGCAGCCTCGGCTCTAATTCACCCCTCCACTTT. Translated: CASSLGSNSPLHF.

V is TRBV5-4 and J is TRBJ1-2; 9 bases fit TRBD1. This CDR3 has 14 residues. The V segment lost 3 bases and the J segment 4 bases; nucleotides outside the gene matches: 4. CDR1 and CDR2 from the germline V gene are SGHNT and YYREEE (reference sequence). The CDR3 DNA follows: TGTGCCAGCAGCTCCTGGACAGGGGTCTATGGCTACACCTTC. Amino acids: CASSSWTGVYGYTF.

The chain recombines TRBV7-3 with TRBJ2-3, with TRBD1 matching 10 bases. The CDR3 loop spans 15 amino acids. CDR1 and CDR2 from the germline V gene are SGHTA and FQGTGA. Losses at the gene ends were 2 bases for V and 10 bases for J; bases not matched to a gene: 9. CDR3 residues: CASSLDGTGVWAQYF. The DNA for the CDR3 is TGTGCCAGCAGCTTAGACGGGACAGGGGTCTGGGCGCAGTATTTT.

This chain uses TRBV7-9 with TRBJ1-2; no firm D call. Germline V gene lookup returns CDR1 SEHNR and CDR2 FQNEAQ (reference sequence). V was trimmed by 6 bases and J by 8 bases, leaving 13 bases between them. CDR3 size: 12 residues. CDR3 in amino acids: CASRPARFGYTF. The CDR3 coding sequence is TGTGCCAGCAGACCCGCCCGATTCGGCTACACCTTC.

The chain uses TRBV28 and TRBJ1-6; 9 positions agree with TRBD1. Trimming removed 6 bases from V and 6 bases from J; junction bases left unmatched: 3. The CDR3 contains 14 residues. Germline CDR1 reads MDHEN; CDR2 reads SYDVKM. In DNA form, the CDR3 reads TGTGCCAGCAGCCTGGACAGGGGTAATTCACCCCTCCACTTT. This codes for CASSLDRGNSPLHF.

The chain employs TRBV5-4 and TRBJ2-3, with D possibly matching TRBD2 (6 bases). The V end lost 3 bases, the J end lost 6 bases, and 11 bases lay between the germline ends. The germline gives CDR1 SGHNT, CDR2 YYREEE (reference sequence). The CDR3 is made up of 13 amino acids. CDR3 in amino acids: CASSWDSRDTQYF. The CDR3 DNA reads TGTGCCAGCAGCTGGGACTCTCGGGATACGCAGTATTTT.

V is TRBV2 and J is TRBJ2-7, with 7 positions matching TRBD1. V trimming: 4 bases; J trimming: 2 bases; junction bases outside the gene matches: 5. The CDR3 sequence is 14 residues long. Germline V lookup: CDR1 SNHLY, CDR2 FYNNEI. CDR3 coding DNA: TGTGCCAGCAGTGCCGACAGGGCAGCCTACGAGCAGTACTTC. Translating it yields CASSADRAAYEQYF.

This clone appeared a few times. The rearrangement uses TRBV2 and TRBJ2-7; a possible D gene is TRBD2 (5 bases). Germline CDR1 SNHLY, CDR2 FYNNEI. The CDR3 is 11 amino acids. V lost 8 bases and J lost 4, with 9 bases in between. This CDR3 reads CASRGFYEQYV. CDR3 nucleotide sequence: TGTGCCAGCCGAGGGTTTTACGAGCAGTACGTC.

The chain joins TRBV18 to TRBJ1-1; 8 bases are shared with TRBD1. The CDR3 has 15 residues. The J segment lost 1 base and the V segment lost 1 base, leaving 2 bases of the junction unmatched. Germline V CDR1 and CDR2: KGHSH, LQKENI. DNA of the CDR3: TGTGCCAGCTCACCACTAACAGGGGGGAACACTGAAGCTTTCTTT. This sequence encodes CASSPLTGGNTEAFF.

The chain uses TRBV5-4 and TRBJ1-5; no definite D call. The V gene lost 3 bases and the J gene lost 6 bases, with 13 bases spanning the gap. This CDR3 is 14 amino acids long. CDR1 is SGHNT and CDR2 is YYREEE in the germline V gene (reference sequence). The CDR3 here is CASSSGPRIQPQHF. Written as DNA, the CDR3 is TGTGCCAGCAGCTCGGGTCCAAGGATTCAGCCCCAGCATTTT.

The CDR3 region has the DNA TGTGCCAGCAGACAATCTGGGGCCAACGTCCTGACTTTC. Translating it yields CASRQSGANVLTF. This chain joins TRBV6-5 and TRBJ2-6, with D unclear. This CDR3 has 13 residues. The V gene lost 6 bases and the J gene lost 1 base, with 4 bases spanning the gap. The V gene's germline CDR1 is MNHEY and CDR2 SVGAGI.

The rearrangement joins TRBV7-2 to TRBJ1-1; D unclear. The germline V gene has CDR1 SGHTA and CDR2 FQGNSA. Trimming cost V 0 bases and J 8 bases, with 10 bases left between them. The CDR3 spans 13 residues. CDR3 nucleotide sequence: TGTGCCAGCAGCTTAGCGGATTTCATGGAAGCTTTCTTT. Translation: CASSLADFMEAFF.

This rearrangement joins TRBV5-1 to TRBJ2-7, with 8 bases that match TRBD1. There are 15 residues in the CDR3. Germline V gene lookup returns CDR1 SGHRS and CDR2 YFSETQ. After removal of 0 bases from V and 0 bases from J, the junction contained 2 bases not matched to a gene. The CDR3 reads CASSLGTGPSYEQYF. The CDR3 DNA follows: TGCGCCAGCAGCTTGGGGACAGGGCCCTCCTACGAGCAGTACTTC.

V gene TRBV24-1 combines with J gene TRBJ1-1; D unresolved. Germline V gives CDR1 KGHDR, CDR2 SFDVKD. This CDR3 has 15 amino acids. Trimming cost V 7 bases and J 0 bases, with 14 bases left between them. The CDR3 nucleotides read TGTGCCACCAGCACCGGGAACAACCTGAACACTGAAGCTTTCTTT. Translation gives CATSTGNNLNTEAFF.